This T cell receptor beta chain derives from a study of breast tumors, draining lymph nodes, adjacent tissues. The study, taken as a whole, reports: Tumor T cell lymph node origin was a supported hypothesis, not proven. The data were judged consistent with most tumor T cells coming from lymph node and expanding in tumor. Tumor repertoires ranked between lymph nodes and nontumor tissue in diversity, with V and J gene preferences.

TCRdb reanalysed the multiplex PCR reads using MiXCR and keeps one entry per CDR3 protein. The table lists under 85,000 distinct CDR3 sequences, roughly a fifth of them singletons, with around 2.5% in the top ten. CDR3 length equals 14 residues. The germline V gene has CDR1 SGHTA and CDR2 FQGNSA. Trimming pared 4 bases from V and 2 bases from J, leaving 12 bases between. In this sample, this clonotype turned up many times. The antigen is undetermined. The lymph nodes were axillary draining lymph nodes from breast cancer patients. The specimen sequenced was axillary lymph node tissue. The sequence derives from a female donor with breast cancer. Some clones in this sample may be carry-over from other donors' samples. V usage is TRBV7-2 and J usage is TRBJ2-7; D remains unclear. The CDR3 spells CASSSQTPPYEQYF. For the CDR3, the DNA is TGTGCCAGCAGCTCCCAGACACCCCCCTACGAGCAGTACTTC.